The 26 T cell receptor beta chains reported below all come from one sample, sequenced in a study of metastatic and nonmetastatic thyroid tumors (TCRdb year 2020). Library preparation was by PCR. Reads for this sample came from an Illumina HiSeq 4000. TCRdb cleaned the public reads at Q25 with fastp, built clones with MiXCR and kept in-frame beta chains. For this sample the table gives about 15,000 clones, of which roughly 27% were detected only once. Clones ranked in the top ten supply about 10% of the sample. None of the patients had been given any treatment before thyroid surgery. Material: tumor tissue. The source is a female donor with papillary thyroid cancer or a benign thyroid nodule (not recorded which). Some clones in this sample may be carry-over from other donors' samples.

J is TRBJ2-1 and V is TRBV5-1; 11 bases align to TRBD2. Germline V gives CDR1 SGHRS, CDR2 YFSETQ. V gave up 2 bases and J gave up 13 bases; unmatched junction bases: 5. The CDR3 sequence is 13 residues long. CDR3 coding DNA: TGCGCCAGCAGCTTAACTAGCGGGAGAGATCAGTTCTTC. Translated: CASSLTSGRDQFF.

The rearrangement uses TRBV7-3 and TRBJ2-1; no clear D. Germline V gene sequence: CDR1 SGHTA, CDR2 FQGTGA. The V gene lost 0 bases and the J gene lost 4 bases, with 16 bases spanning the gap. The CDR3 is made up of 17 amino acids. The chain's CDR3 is CASSLTRKRERYNEQFF. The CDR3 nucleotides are TGTGCCAGCAGCTTAACGAGGAAGCGAGAAAGGTACAATGAGCAGTTCTTC.

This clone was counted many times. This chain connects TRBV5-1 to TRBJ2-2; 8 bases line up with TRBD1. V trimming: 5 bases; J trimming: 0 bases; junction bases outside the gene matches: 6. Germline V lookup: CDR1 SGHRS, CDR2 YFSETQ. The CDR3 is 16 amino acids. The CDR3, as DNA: TGCGCCAGCAGGCTATCAGGGGGCACGAACACCGGGGAGCTGTTTTTT. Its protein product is CASRLSGGTNTGELFF.

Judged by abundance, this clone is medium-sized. The CDR3 coding sequence is TGTGCCAGCAGCCAAGGGGGTTTCGGGCTCAATGAGCAGTTCTTC. Protein product: CASSQGGFGLNEQFF. The chain couples TRBV14 to TRBJ2-1; D remains ambiguous. V gave up 1 base and J gave up 6 bases, with 13 bases separating them. CDR1 is SGHDN, CDR2 FVKESK, per germline. CDR3 length equals 15 residues.

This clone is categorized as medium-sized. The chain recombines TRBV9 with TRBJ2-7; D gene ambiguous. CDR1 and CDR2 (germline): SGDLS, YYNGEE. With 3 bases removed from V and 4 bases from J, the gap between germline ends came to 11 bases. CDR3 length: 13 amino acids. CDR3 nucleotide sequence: TGTGCCAGCAGCGGTCTGGGCGCATACGAGCAGTACTTC. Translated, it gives CASSGLGAYEQYF.

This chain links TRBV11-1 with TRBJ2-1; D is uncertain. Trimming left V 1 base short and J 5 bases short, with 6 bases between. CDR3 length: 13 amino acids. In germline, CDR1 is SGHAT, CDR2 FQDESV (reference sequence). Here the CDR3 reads CASSLVPNNEQFF. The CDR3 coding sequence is TGTGCCAGCAGCTTAGTTCCGAACAATGAGCAGTTCTTC.

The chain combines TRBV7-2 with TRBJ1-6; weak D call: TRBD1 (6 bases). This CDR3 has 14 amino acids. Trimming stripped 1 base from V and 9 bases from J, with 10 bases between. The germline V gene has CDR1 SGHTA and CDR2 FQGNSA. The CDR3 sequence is CASSLDREVSPLHF. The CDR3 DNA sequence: TGTGCCAGCAGCTTAGACAGGGAGGTTTCACCCCTCCACTTT.

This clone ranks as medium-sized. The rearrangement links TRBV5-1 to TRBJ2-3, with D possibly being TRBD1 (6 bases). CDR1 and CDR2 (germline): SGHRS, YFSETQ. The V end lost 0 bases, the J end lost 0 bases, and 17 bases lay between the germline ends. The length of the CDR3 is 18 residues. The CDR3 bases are TGCGCCAGCAGCTTGGGGGGGACAAACTACGCTAGCACAGATACGCAGTATTTT. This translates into CASSLGGTNYASTDTQYF.

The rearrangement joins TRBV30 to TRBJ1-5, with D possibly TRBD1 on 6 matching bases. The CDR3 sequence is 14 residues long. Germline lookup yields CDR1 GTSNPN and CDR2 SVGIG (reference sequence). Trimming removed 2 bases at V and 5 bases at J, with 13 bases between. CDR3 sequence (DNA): TGTGCCTGGAGTATGGGGGAGGGGGATCAGCCCCAGCATTTT. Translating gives CAWSMGEGDQPQHF.

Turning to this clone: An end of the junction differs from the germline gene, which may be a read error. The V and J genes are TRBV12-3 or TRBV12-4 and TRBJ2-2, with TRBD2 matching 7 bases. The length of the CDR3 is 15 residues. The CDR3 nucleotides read TGTGCCAGCAGTCCGCTAGCGGCCAACACCTGGGAGCTGTTTTTT. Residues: CASSPLAANTWELFF.

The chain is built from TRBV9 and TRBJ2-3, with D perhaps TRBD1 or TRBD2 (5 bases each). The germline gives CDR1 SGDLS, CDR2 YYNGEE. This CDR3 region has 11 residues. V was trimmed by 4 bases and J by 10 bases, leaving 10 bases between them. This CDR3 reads CASSRGGAQYF. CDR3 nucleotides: TGTGCCAGCAGCCGGGGCGGAGCGCAGTATTTT.

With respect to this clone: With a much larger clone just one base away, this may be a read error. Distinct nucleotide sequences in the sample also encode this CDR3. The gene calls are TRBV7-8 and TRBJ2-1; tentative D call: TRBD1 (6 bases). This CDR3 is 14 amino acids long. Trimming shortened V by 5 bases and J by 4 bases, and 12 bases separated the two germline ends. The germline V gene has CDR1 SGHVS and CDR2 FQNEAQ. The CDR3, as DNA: TGTGCCAGCAGCCGGACCAGGGGATACAATGAGCAGTTCTTC. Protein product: CASSRTRGYNEQFF.

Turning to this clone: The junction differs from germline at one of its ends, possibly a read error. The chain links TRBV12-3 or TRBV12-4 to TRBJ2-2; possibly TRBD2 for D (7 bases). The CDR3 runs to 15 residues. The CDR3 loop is CASIGDGGRAGELFF. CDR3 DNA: TGTGCCAGCATCGGGGACGGGGGGCGGGCCGGTGAGCTGTTTTTT.

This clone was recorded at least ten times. The DNA for the CDR3 is TGTGCCAGCAGCTTAAGGCGGGAAAGTGAGCAGTTCTTC. Encoded protein: CASSLRRESEQFF. The rearrangement links TRBV7-3 to TRBJ2-1, with a tentative D call TRBD2 (6 bases). The germline V gene has CDR1 SGHTA and CDR2 FQGTGA. Deletions cut 1 base from V and 9 bases from J, with 10 bases between. The CDR3 runs 13 residues.

The chain's CDR3 is CASSVDVAALEEQYF. CDR3 DNA: TGTGCCAGCAGCGTAGATGTAGCGGCACTTGAAGAGCAGTACTTC. The chain combines TRBV9 with TRBJ2-7; tentatively, D is TRBD2 (6 bases). Trimming shortened V by 0 bases and J by 7 bases, and 17 bases separated the two germline ends. The CDR3 covers 15 residues. Germline V gene data show CDR1 as SGDLS and CDR2 as YYNGEE.

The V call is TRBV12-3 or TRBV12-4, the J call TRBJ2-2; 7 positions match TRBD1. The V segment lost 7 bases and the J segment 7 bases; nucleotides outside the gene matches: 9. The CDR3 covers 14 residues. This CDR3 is CASNADRRLGELFF. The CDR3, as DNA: TGTGCCAGCAACGCGGACAGGAGACTCGGGGAGCTGTTTTTT.

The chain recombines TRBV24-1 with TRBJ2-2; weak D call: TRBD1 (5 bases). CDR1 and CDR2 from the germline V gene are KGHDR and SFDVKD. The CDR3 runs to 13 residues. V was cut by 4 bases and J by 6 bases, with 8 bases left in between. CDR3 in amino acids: CATSDTGPGELFF. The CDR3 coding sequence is TGTGCCACCAGTGACACAGGTCCCGGGGAGCTGTTTTTT.

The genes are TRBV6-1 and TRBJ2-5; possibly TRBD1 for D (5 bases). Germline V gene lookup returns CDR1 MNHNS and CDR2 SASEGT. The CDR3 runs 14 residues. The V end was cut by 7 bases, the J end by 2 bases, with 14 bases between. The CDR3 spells CASNTRGIQETQYF. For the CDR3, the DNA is TGTGCCAGCAATACAAGGGGTATACAAGAGACCCAGTACTTC.

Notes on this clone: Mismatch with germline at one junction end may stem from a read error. CDR3 region: CSSSPSSTSGGEQYF. CDR3 in DNA: TGTTCCAGCTCACCAAGCTCTACTAGCGGTGGAGAGCAATACTTC. This sequence joins TRBV18 and TRBJ2-7, with 8 bases matching TRBD2. CDR1 is KGHSH, CDR2 LQKENI, per germline. The CDR3 consists of 15 residues.

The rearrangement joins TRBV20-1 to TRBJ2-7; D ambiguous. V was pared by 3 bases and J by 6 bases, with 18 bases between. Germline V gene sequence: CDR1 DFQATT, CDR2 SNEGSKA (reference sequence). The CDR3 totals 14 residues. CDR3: CSASKGTRSSEQYF. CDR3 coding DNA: TGCAGTGCTAGTAAGGGAACCCGATCGAGCGAGCAGTACTTC.

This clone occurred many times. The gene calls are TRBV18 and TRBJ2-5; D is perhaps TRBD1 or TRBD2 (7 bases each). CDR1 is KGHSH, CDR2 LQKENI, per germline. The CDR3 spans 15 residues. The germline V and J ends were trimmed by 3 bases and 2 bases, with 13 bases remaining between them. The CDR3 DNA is TGTGCCAGCTCACCGGGAGGGGGCGGACAAGAGACCCAGTACTTC. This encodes CASSPGGGGQETQYF.

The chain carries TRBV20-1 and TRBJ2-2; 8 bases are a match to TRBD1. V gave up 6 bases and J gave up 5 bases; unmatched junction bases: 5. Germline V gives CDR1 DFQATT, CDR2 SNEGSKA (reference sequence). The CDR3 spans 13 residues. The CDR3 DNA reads TGCAGTGCCCCGGACAGGGTAACCGGGGAGCTGTTTTTT. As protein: CSAPDRVTGELFF.

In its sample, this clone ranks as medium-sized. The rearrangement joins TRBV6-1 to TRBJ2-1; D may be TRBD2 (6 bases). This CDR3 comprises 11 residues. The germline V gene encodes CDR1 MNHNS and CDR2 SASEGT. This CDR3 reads CGAGSNNEQFF. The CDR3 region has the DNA TGTGGGGCGGGAAGTAACAATGAGCAGTTCTTC.

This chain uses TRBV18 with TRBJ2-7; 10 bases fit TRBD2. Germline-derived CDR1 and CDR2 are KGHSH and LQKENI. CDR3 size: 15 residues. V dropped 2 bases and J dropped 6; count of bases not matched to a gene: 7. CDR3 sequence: CASSPGSGGVREQYF. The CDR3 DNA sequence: TGTGCCAGCTCACCAGGGAGCGGGGGGGTTCGCGAGCAGTACTTC. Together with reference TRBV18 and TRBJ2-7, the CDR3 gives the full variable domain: NAGVMQNPRHLVRRRGQEARLRCSPMKGHSHVYWYRQLPEEGLKFMVYLQKENIIDESGMPKERFSAEFPKEGPSILRIQQVVRGDSAAYFCASSPGSGGVREQYFGPGTRLTVT.

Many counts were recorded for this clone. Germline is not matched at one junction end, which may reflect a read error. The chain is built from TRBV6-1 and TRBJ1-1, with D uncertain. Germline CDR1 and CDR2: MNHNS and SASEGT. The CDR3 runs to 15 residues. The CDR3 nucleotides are TGTGCCAGCAGTTTCATGCGGGGTATGAACATTGAAGCTTTCTTT. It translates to CASSFMRGMNIEAFF.

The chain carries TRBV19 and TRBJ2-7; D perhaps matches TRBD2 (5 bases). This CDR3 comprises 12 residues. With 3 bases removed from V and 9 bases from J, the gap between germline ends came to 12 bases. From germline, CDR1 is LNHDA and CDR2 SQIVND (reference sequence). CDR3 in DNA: TGTGCCAGTAGTATCGAGGGCTCAGGGCAGTACTTC. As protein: CASSIEGSGQYF.